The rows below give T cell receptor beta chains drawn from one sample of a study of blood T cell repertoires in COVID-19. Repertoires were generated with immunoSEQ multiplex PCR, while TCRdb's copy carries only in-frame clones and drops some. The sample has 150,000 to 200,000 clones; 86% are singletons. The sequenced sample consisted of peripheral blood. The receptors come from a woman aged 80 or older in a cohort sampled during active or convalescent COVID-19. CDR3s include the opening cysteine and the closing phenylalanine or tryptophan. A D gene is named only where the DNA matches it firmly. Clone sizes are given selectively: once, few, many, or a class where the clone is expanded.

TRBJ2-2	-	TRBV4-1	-	TGCGCCAGCAGCCAAGCCGGGACACCGAACACCGGGGAGCTGTTTTTT	CASSQAGTPNTGELFF
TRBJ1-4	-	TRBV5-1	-	TGCGCCAGCAGCCCCCTCGGAGAGGGTGGAGAAAAACTGTTTTTT	CASSPLGEGGEKLFF
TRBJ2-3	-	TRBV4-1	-	TGCGCCAGCAGCCAAGATCCTGGGAGGAGTTATAGCACAGATACGCAGTATTTT	CASSQDPGRSYSTDTQYF
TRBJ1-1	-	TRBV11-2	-	TGTGCCAGCAGCTCCACCCTGGACATCGGTGGTGAAGCTTTCTTT	CASSSTLDIGGEAFF
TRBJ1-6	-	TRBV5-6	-	TGTGCCAGCAGCCTAGTTTTCAGCAGCTATAATTCACCCCTCCACTTT	CASSLVFSSYNSPLHF
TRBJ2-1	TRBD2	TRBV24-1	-	TGTGCCACCAGTGACACCGGACTAGCGACAGGTTCCTACAATGAGCAGTTCTTC	CATSDTGLATGSYNEQFF
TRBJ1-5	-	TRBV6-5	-	TGTGCCAGCAGGCTCTCCCCGGGTCAGCCCCAGCATTTT	CASRLSPGQPQHF
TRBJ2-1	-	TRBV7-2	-	TGTGCCAGCAGCTTACTGCCTAGTTCTTCCTACAATGAGCAGTTCTTC	CASSLLPSSSYNEQFF
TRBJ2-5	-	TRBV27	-	TGTGCCAGCAGCAACCCCAGCCAAGAGACCCAGTACTTC	CASSNPSQETQYF
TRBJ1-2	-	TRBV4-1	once	TGCGCCAGCAGCCAAGTTTTAACGGAGTGGTACACCTTC	CASSQVLTEWYTF
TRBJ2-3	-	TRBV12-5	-	TGTGCTAGTGGTCCTACCGGGACTCCCCAAACGCAGTATTTT	CASGPTGTPQTQYF
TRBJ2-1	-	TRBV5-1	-	TGCGCCAGCAGAGCACAGGGCTACTCCTACAATGAGCAGTTCTTC	CASRAQGYSYNEQFF
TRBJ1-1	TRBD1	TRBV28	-	TGTGCCAGCAGTACTACAGGGGTAGGGACTGAAGCTTTCTTT	CASSTTGVGTEAFF
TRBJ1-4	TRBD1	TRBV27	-	TGTGCCAGCAGAGCCGGGACAGGGTACTTTAATGAAAAACTGTTTTTT	CASRAGTGYFNEKLFF
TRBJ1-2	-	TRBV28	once	TGTGCCATCAACAACCCCGGCCAGGGCTATGGCTACACCTTC	CAINNPGQGYGYTF
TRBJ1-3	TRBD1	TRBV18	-	TGTGCCAGCTCACCCTTAGAGGGGGCGAACGTCAGAAGCTCTGGAAACACCATATATTTT	CASSPLEGANVRSSGNTIYF
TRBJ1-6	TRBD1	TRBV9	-	TGTGCCAGCAGCGTAGGTGGAGCCAGGGGGGATTCACCCCTCCACTTT	CASSVGGARGDSPLHF
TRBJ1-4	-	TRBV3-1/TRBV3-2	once	TGTGCCAGCAGCCAAGGAGGTGAAAAACTGTTTTTT	CASSQGGEKLFF
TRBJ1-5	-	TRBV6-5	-	TGTGCCAGCAGTCTTCAGGGGAAGGATCAGCCCCAGCATTTT	CASSLQGKDQPQHF
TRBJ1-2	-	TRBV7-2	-	TGTGCCAGCAGCTTAGTCAGGAATGTAGGCTATGGCTACACCTTC	CASSLVRNVGYGYTF
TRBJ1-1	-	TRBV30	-	TGTGCCTGGAGTCGACAGATGAACACTGAAGCTTTCTTT	CAWSRQMNTEAFF
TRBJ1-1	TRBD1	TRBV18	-	TGTGCCAGCTCTCACGACAGGGCCACTGAAGCTTTCTTT	CASSHDRATEAFF
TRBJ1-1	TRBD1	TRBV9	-	TGTGCCAGCAGCGGCGACAGGGAGGAGGCTTTCTTT	CASSGDREEAFF
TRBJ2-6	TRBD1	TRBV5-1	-	TGCGCCAGCAGGATGCCGGGACAGGGGGCTAAGGGCTCTGGGGCCAACGTCCTGACTTTC	CASRMPGQGAKGSGANVLTF
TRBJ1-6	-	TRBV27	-	TGTGCCAGCAGTTTAAGCGGGGGGCGGAATTCACCCCTCCACTTT	CASSLSGGRNSPLHF
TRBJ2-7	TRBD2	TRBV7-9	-	TGTGCCAGCAGCTTAATGACCGGGGGGGTTTACGAGCAGTACTTC	CASSLMTGGVYEQYF
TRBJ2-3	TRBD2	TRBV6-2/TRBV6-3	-	TGTGCCAGCAGTTACTCGAGGGTTTGGCGGGGGGGCCGTTACGGTACGCAGTATTTT	CASSYSRVWRGGRYGTQYF
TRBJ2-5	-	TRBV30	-	TGTGCCTGGAACGCAGGGGGAGGTCAAGAGACCCAGTACTTC	CAWNAGGGQETQYF
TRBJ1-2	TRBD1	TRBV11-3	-	TGTGCCAGCAGCTTCCCCGTAGGGGGCGCCTATGGCTACACCTTC	CASSFPVGGAYGYTF
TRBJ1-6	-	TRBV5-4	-	TGTGCCAGCAGCTTGGAAAGAGGGAACTCACCCCTCCACTTT	CASSLERGNSPLHF
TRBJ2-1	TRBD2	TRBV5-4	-	TGTGCCAGCAGCTTGGGGTCTAGCGGGAGCCACAATGAGCAGTTCTTC	CASSLGSSGSHNEQFF
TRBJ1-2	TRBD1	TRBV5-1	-	TGCGCCAGCAGCTTAGACCGGGACAGGGGAAGGTACTATGGCTACACCTTC	CASSLDRDRGRYYGYTF
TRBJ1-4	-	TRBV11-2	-	TGTGCCAGCAGTCCTAGTCCCTGGGAAAAACTGTTTTTT	CASSPSPWEKLFF
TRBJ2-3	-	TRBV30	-	TGTGCCTGGACTCGGGGGGCCCGTAGCACAGATACGCAGTATTTT	CAWTRGARSTDTQYF
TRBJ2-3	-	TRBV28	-	TGTGCCAGCAGTCCCCCGGCAGGGGGAGGTAGCACAGATACGCAGTATTTT	CASSPPAGGGSTDTQYF
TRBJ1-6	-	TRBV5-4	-	TGTGCCAGCAGCTCGGGACACTACTATAATTCACCCCTCCACTTT	CASSSGHYYNSPLHF
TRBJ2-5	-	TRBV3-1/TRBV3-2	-	TGTGCCAGCAGCCAATTAACTAGCAGGGAGACCCAGTACTTC	CASSQLTSRETQYF
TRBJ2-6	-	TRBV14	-	TGTGCCAGCAGCCTGGGGGGCTCTGGGGCCAACGTCCTGACTTTC	CASSLGGSGANVLTF
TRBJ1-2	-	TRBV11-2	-	TGTGCCAGCAGCTTAGCCGGAGACTATGGCTACACCTTC	CASSLAGDYGYTF
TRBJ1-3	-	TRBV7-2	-	TGTGCCAGCAGCTTATGGGGGGGATCTGGAAACACCATATATTTT	CASSLWGGSGNTIYF
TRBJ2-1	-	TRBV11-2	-	TGTGCCAGCAGCTTTGGGGGGGGCCTTAATGAGCAGTTCTTC	CASSFGGGLNEQFF
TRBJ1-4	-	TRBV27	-	TGTGCCAGCAGCTCTACCCCTTGGGGGGCTAATGAAAAACTGTTTTTT	CASSSTPWGANEKLFF
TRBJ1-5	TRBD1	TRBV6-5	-	TGTGCCAGCAGCCTCGACAGGGGGTCGCCGGCGCATTTT	CASSLDRGSPAHF
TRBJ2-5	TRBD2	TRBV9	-	TGTGCCAGCAGCGTAGGTCCGGGGACGCTAGCGGGAGGAGTACAAGAGACCCAGTACTTC	CASSVGPGTLAGGVQETQYF
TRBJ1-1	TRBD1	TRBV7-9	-	TGTGCCAGCTCTAAATCCAGGGGGCTGGGGAACACTGAAGCTTTCTTT	CASSKSRGLGNTEAFF
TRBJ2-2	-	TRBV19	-	TGTGCCAGTACCGCCATCTATGGTGGGGAGCTGTTTTTT	CASTAIYGGELFF
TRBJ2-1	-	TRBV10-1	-	TGCGCCAGCAGTGAGTCGACGGGGAGAAGCAATGAGCAGTTCTTC	CASSESTGRSNEQFF
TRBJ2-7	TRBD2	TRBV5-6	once	TGTGCCAGCACATTGTTGACTAGCGCCGAAAACTACGAGCAGTACTTC	CASTLLTSAENYEQYF
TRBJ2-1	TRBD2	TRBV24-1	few	TGTGCCACCAGTGATGCACTAGCGGGAGGGCCCAATGAGCAGTTCTTC	CATSDALAGGPNEQFF
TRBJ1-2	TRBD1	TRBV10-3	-	TGTGCCATCAGGCCGACAGGGGGGGATGGCTACACCTTC	CAIRPTGGDGYTF